The 17 T cell receptor beta chains presented below share a single source sample, sequenced in a study of untreated major depressive disorder. TCRdb's copy holds only in-frame clones and misses some; the assay was immunoSEQ multiplex PCR. The data show tens of thousands of clones, over 85% seen once. The source material was CD4+ T cells from PBMCs. The receptors were sampled from a man between 25 and 39 years old in good health.

V is TRBV6-5 and J is TRBJ2-2, with D possibly matching TRBD2 (5 bases). Between the trimmed V and J ends, which lost 0 bases and 4 bases, there was a span of 12 bases. Looked up from germline, CDR1 is MNHEY and CDR2 is SVGAGI. The CDR3 totals 16 residues. Written as DNA, the CDR3 is TGTGCCAGCAGTTACTCCCGGACCGGAGGCACCGGGGAGCTGTTTTTT. Its protein is CASSYSRTGGTGELFF.

J is TRBJ2-7 and V is TRBV12-5, with 11 positions matching TRBD2. The V gene end was trimmed by 6 bases and the J gene end by 4 bases; junction bases not matched to a gene: 5. This CDR3 has 14 residues. Germline V CDR1 and CDR2: LGHNT, FRNRAP. CDR3 residues: CASGRLAGPYEQYF. The CDR3 bases are TGTGCTAGTGGACGACTAGCGGGACCTTACGAGCAGTACTTC.

Comments on this clone: One end of the junction varies from germline; a read error may be responsible. The chain has TRBV29-1 and TRBJ2-2; TRBD2 is a possible D gene (6 bases). This CDR3 has 16 amino acids. Looked up from germline, CDR1 is SQVTM and CDR2 is ANQGSEA. CDR3 sequence reads: CSVIAGGTSNIGELFF. The CDR3 region has the DNA TGCAGCGTGATTGCTGGTGGGACTTCGAACATCGGGGAGCTGTTTTTT.

In the case of this clone: Germline is not matched at one junction end, which may reflect a read error. The CDR3 is CASSLGILSGHLF. The CDR3 DNA reads as TGCGCCAGCAGCCTGGGCATCTTATCGGGACACCTCTTT. The chain employs TRBV4-3 and TRBJ1-1; a possible D gene is TRBD1 (6 bases). The CDR3 is made up of 13 amino acids. Germline CDR1 is LGHNA and CDR2 is YSLEER.

This chain uses TRBV6-5 with TRBJ1-1, with D unresolved. V lost 5 bases and J 5 bases, leaving 15 bases between the germline ends. CDR1 is MNHEY and CDR2 is SVGAGI in the germline V gene. CDR3 length equals 14 residues. The CDR3 is CASSPIRQETEAFF. In DNA form, the CDR3 reads TGTGCCAGCAGTCCAATCCGACAAGAAACTGAAGCTTTCTTT.

This chain links TRBV9 with TRBJ1-2, with a possible D match to TRBD1 (5 bases). V gave up 2 bases and J gave up 3 bases, with 11 bases separating them. This CDR3 has 14 amino acids. CDR1 and CDR2 (germline): SGDLS, YYNGEE. The CDR3 coding sequence is TGTGCCAGCAGCGTCGGATCAGGGTACTATGGCTACACCTTC. As protein: CASSVGSGYYGYTF.

This chain links TRBV27 with TRBJ1-4; no clear D. CDR3 length equals 14 residues. CDR1 and CDR2 from the germline V gene are MNHEY and SMNVEV (reference sequence). The ends were cut back, 5 bases at V and 8 bases at J, with 15 bases in the middle. CDR3 nucleotide sequence: TGTGCCAGCAGTCGGTCCCGGCTAGGGGAAAAACTGTTTTTT. Its translation is CASSRSRLGEKLFF.

The CDR3 nucleotides are TGTGCCAGCAGCGTAGGGACTAGCGAAGAGACCCAGTACTTC. Translation gives CASSVGTSEETQYF. V is TRBV9 and J is TRBJ2-5; the match to TRBD2 covers 9 bases. Unmatched junction bases numbered 0, after V lost 0 bases and J lost 3 bases. The CDR3 length is 14 residues. The germline gives CDR1 SGDLS, CDR2 YYNGEE. The whole variable domain, remainder taken from reference TRBV9 and TRBJ2-5, is DSGVTQTPKHLITATGQRVTLRCSPRSGDLSVYWYQQSLDQGLQFLIQYYNGEERAKGNILERFSAQQFPDLHSELNLSSLELGDSALYFCASSVGTSEETQYFGPGTRLLVL.

This clone appeared once. This chain joins TRBV5-1 and TRBJ1-4; D perhaps matches TRBD1 (6 bases). V lost 0 bases and J lost 7, with 10 bases in between. The germline V gene has CDR1 SGHRS and CDR2 YFSETQ. The CDR3 spans 14 residues. CDR3 loop: CASSLGGLGEKLFF. Here the CDR3 DNA reads TGCGCCAGCAGCTTGGGGGGGCTCGGTGAAAAACTGTTTTTT. Full variable domain (missing parts from reference TRBV5-1 and TRBJ1-4): KAGVTQTPRYLIKTRGQQVTLSCSPISGHRSVSWYQQTPGQGLQFLFEYFSETQRNKGNFPGRFSGRQFSNSRSEMNVSTLELGDSALYLCASSLGGLGEKLFFGSGTQLSVL.

The chain joins TRBV7-9 to TRBJ2-7; D not resolved. Germline assignment: CDR1 SEHNR and CDR2 FQNEAQ (reference sequence). With 5 bases removed from V and 6 bases from J, the gap between germline ends came to 20 bases. The CDR3 is 15 residues long. DNA for the CDR3: TGTGCCAGCAGCAAAATAGCCGTTCTTATCGGCGAGCAGTACTTC. Translated, it gives CASSKIAVLIGEQYF.

V is TRBV6-5 and J is TRBJ1-3; no clear D. Deletions cut 2 bases from V and 1 base from J, with 12 bases between. This CDR3 contains 16 residues. Germline CDR1 and CDR2: MNHEY and SVGAGI. CDR3 loop: CASSYHPRSSGNTIYF. The CDR3 DNA follows: TGTGCCAGCAGTTACCATCCTAGGTCTTCTGGAAACACCATATATTTT.

The V and J genes are TRBV7-3 and TRBJ1-1, with D uncertain. The ends were cut back, 2 bases at V and 1 base at J, with 8 bases in the middle. The germline V gene encodes CDR1 SGHTA and CDR2 FQGTGA. The CDR3 runs to 14 residues. As DNA, the CDR3 is TGTGCCAGCAGCTTAGGACGGACGAACACTGAAGCTTTCTTT. It specifies CASSLGRTNTEAFF.

This clone was seen only a few times. V is TRBV6-5 and J is TRBJ2-7; TRBD2 is a possible D gene (6 bases). Germline CDR1 MNHEY, CDR2 SVGAGI. V dropped 4 bases and J dropped 3 bases, with 19 bases sitting between them. The CDR3 is 16 residues long. CDR3 sequence (DNA): TGTGCCAGCAGTTCTTCTTACGCGGAGGGGCTCTACGAGCAGTACTTC. Encoded protein: CASSSSYAEGLYEQYF.

This chain links TRBV6-1 with TRBJ1-5; D uncertain. The CDR3 contains 14 residues. The germline V and J ends were trimmed by 7 bases and 5 bases, with 15 bases remaining between them. Per germline, CDR1 MNHNS and CDR2 SASEGT. The chain's CDR3 is CASKPGLADQPQHF. CDR3 bases: TGTGCCAGCAAGCCCGGACTAGCGGATCAGCCCCAGCATTTT.

The V and J genes are TRBV5-1 and TRBJ2-1, with D uncertain. V lost 0 bases, J lost 2 bases, and 12 bases lay in between. The CDR3 runs to 16 residues. The germline V gene encodes CDR1 SGHRS and CDR2 YFSETQ. CDR3 loop: CASSLVGSTAYNEQFF. The CDR3 nucleotides are TGCGCCAGCAGCTTGGTGGGCTCCACAGCCTACAATGAGCAGTTCTTC.

V gene TRBV14 combines with J gene TRBJ2-1, with TRBD2 identical over 15 bases. This CDR3 is 19 amino acids long. In germline, CDR1 is SGHDN, CDR2 FVKESK. J gave up 7 bases and V 0 bases, and 10 bases lay outside the gene matches. In DNA, the CDR3 is TGTGCCAGCAGCCAAGATCTAGGACTAGCGGGAGGGGAAGGTAATGAGCAGTTCTTC. Its translation is CASSQDLGLAGGEGNEQFF.

The chain employs TRBV30 and TRBJ1-1; D not resolved. Deletions cut 2 bases from V and 2 bases from J, with 6 bases between. This CDR3 is 12 amino acids long. Germline V gives CDR1 GTSNPN, CDR2 SVGIG (reference sequence). The CDR3 protein is CAWSKFNTEAFF. DNA for the CDR3: TGTGCCTGGAGTAAATTCAACACTGAAGCTTTCTTT.